Below, 7 T cell receptor beta chains from the same sample are listed, as sequenced in a study of post-analysis software for immune sequencing data. Broader study findings: With TRBV5-6, TRBV5-1 and TRBV20-1 included, a handful of TRBV segments were more frequent in patients than in controls.

Which antigens these TCRs recognize remains unknown. Researchers reported that TCR beta cDNA libraries carried unique molecular identifiers. Via MiXCR, TCRdb re-called the PCR reads, giving one row per CDR3 protein. The sample carries roughly 200,000 distinct CDR3 sequences, approximately 30% recorded once. Sequenced: blood. The receptors stem from a girl aged 2-17 years with multiple sclerosis.

In this sample, this clonotype turned up many times. The V and J genes are TRBV29-1 and TRBJ2-1; 11 bases line up with TRBD2. From germline, CDR1 is SQVTM and CDR2 ANQGSEA. After removal of 1 base from V and 1 base from J, the junction contained 3 bases not matched to a gene. This CDR3 spans 16 amino acids. The CDR3 protein is CSVEGGTSGSYNEQFF. DNA of the CDR3: TGCAGCGTTGAAGGAGGGACTAGCGGTTCCTACAATGAGCAGTTCTTC.

Turning to this clonotype: This could be a read error, since a much larger clone is one nucleotide away. The CDR3 nucleotides read TGCACCAGCGGGACTTCTATAGGGGTCGAGCAGTACTTC. Translating gives CTSGTSIGVEQYF. V is TRBV5-1 and J is TRBJ2-7; TRBD2 matches 7 bases. The CDR3 runs to 13 residues. The germline gives CDR1 SGHRS, CDR2 YFSETQ.

This clonotype was observed many times. This sequence joins TRBV18 and TRBJ2-1; D not certain. The CDR3 is 11 amino acids. V lost 1 base to trimming and J lost 10 bases, with 5 bases between them. Germline V lookup: CDR1 KGHSH, CDR2 LQKENI. Here the CDR3 DNA reads TGTGCCAGCTCACCACAGATGGAGCAGTTCTTC. Translated, it gives CASSPQMEQFF.

Of note for this clonotype: A much bigger clone sits one base away, suggesting this may be a read error. The rearrangement uses TRBV10-3 and TRBJ2-7; TRBD1 matches at 10 bases. This CDR3 spans 17 amino acids. Germline lookup yields CDR1 ENHRY and CDR2 SYGVKD. The CDR3: CTISADSTGQGSYEQYF. The CDR3 bases are TGTACCATCAGCGCAGATAGCACGGGACAGGGGTCCTACGAGCAGTACTTC.

The chain combines TRBV18 with TRBJ2-5, with 9 nucleotides matching TRBD1. CDR1 and CDR2 (germline): KGHSH, LQKENI. The CDR3 runs to 14 residues. Trimming cost V 3 bases and J 4 bases; bases outside gene matches: 3. CDR3 nucleotides: TGTGCCAGCTCACCGGTACAGGGGGCAGAGACCCAGTACTTC. Translating gives CASSPVQGAETQYF.

The chain recombines TRBV20-1 with TRBJ2-5, with a weak D call TRBD2 (5 bases). The V end was cut by 2 bases, the J end by 4 bases, with 11 bases between. The CDR3 contains 13 residues. From germline, CDR1 is DFQATT and CDR2 SNEGSKA (reference sequence). The CDR3 here is CSARPGVGETQYF. The CDR3 DNA follows: TGCAGTGCTAGACCCGGGGTTGGAGAGACCCAGTACTTC.

The chain couples TRBV28 to TRBJ2-7, with D possibly matching TRBD1 (6 bases). This CDR3 spans 13 amino acids. Germline CDR1 reads MDHEN; CDR2 reads SYDVKM. V was pared by 6 bases and J by 4 bases, with 13 bases between. CDR3 nucleotide sequence: TGTGCCAGCAGAGCCGGGACACTGTACGAGCAGTACTTC. This gives the protein CASRAGTLYEQYF. The full variable domain, completed using reference TRBV28 and TRBJ2-7, is DVKVTQSSRYLVKRTGEKVFLECVQDMDHENMFWYRQDPGLGLRLIYFSYDVKMKEKGDIPEGYSVSREKKERFSLILESASTNQTSMYLCASRAGTLYEQYFGPGTRLTVT.